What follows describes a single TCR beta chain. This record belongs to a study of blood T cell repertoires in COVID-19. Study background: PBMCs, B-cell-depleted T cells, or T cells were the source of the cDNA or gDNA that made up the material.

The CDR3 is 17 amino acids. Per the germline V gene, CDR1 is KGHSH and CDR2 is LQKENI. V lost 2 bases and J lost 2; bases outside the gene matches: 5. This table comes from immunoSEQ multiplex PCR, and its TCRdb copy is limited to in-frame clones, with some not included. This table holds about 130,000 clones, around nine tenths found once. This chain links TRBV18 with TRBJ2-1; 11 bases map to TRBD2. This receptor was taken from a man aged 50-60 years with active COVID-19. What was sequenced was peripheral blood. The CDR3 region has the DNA TGTGCCAGCTCACCAACTCTAGCGGGAGGCACCTACAATGAGCAGTTCTTC. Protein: CASSPTLAGGTYNEQFF.